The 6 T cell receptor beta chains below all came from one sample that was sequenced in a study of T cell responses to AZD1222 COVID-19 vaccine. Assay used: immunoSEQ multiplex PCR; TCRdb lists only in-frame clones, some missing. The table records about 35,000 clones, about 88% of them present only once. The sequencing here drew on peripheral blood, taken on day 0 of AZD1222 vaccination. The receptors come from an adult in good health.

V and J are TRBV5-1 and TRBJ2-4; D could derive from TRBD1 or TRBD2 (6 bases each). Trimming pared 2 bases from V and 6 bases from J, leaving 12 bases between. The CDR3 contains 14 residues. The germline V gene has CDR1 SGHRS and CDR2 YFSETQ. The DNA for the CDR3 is TGCGCCAGCAGCTTTCAGGAGGGGGTAAACATTCAGTACTTC. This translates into CASSFQEGVNIQYF.

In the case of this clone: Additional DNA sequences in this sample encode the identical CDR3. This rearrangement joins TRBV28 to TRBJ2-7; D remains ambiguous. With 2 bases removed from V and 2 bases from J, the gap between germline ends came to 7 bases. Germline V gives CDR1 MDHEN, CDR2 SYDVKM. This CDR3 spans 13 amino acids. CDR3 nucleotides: TGTGCCAGCAGTTTAATTGGGACCTACGAGCAGTACTTC. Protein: CASSLIGTYEQYF.

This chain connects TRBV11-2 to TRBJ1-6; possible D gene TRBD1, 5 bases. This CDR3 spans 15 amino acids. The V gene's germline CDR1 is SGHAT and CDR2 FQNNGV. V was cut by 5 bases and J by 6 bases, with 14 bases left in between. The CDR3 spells CASSRDSYGNSPLHF. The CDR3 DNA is TGTGCCAGCAGCCGGGACTCATATGGTAATTCACCCCTCCACTTT.

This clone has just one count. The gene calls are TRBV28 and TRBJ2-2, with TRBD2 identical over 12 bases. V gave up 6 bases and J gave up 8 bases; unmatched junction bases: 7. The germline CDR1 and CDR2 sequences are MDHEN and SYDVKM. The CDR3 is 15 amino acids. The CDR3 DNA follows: TGTGCCAGCAGGGGCCGACTAGCGGGAGAGGGGGAGCTGTTTTTT. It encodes CASRGRLAGEGELFF.

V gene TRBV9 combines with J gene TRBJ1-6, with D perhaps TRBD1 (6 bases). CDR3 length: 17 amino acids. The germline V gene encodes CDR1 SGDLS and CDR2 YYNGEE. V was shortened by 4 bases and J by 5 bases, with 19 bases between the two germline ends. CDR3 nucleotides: TGTGCCAGCAGCCCTAGTACCGGGACACTGGATAATTCACCCCTCCACTTT. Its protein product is CASSPSTGTLDNSPLHF.

CDR3 sequence (DNA): TGTGCCATCAGTGAGTCGGCGCAGGGAGGTGGAAACACCATATATTTT. Translating it yields CAISESAQGGGNTIYF. The rearrangement links TRBV10-3 to TRBJ1-3; tentative D call: TRBD1 (5 bases). CDR3 length equals 16 residues. V lost 0 bases to trimming and J lost 3 bases, with 12 bases between them. The germline gives CDR1 ENHRY, CDR2 SYGVKD.